These 24 T cell receptor beta chains came from one sample sequenced in a study of blood T cell repertoires in COVID-19. This table comes from immunoSEQ multiplex PCR, and its TCRdb copy is limited to in-frame clones, with some not included. The sample lists roughly 300,000 clones, roughly 86% occurring once. Input material: peripheral blood. Receptor source: a woman between 50 and 59 years old who had recovered from COVID-19.

The chain employs TRBV7-3 and TRBJ2-1; D is unresolved. Trimming left V 0 bases short and J 5 bases short, with 11 bases between. From germline, CDR1 is SGHTA and CDR2 FQGTGA. The CDR3 runs 15 residues. CDR3 amino acids: CASSLTLAFHNEQFF. CDR3 bases: TGTGCCAGCAGCTTAACTTTGGCCTTCCACAATGAGCAGTTCTTC. Drawing the rest from reference TRBV7-3 and TRBJ2-1, the complete variable domain is GAGVSQTPSNKVTEKGKYVELRCDPISGHTALYWYRQSLGQGPEFLIYFQGTGAADDSGLPNDRFFAVRPEGSVSTLKIQRTERGDSAVYLCASSLTLAFHNEQFFGPGTRLTVL.

The chain links TRBV7-8 to TRBJ2-5; tentatively, D is TRBD1 (5 bases). Trimming took off 5 bases at V and 0 bases at J, with 13 bases between the two ends. Per germline, CDR1 SGHVS and CDR2 FQNEAQ. The CDR3 extends over 15 amino acids. The CDR3 spells CASSRTRSYQETQYF. CDR3 DNA: TGTGCCAGCAGCAGGACACGCTCGTACCAAGAGACCCAGTACTTC.

This sequence joins TRBV29-1 and TRBJ2-3; D is ambiguous. V lost 4 bases and J lost 1, with 6 bases in between. The V gene's germline CDR1 is SQVTM and CDR2 ANQGSEA. The CDR3 is 12 amino acids. The CDR3 loop reads CSVATGTDTQYF. In DNA, the CDR3 is TGCAGCGTTGCAACAGGCACAGATACGCAGTATTTT.

The rearrangement uses TRBV29-1 and TRBJ2-1, with 9 positions matching TRBD2. CDR3 size: 16 residues. V shed 5 bases and J 4 bases; nucleotides not matched to a gene: 12. Germline V lookup: CDR1 SQVTM, CDR2 ANQGSEA. The CDR3 nucleotides are TGCAGCGTTCCTCAGGAGGCGGGGGGGCCGTACAATGAGCAGTTCTTC. Translated: CSVPQEAGGPYNEQFF.

This rearrangement joins TRBV7-8 to TRBJ2-3; 8 bases are shared with TRBD1. The CDR3 sequence is 16 residues long. CDR1 is SGHVS, CDR2 FQNEAQ, per germline. J was trimmed by 0 bases and V by 5 bases; bases with no gene match: 7. The CDR3 loop is CASSERQGISTDTQYF. The CDR3 DNA reads as TGTGCCAGCAGCGAGAGACAGGGGATAAGCACAGATACGCAGTATTTT.

This clone was observed a single time. The chain employs TRBV9 and TRBJ2-1; TRBD2 matches at 10 bases. CDR1 and CDR2 from the germline V gene are SGDLS and YYNGEE. The CDR3 is 16 residues long. J gave up 15 bases and V 4 bases, and 19 bases lay outside the gene matches. CDR3 nucleotides: TGTGCCAGCAGCCCCGCTGGGCTAGCGGGGGCCCTTCGATTGTTCTTC. It yields the protein CASSPAGLAGALRLFF. Full variable domain (rest looked up from reference TRBV9 and TRBJ2-1): DSGVTQTPKHLITATGQRVTLRCSPRSGDLSVYWYQQSLDQGLQFLIQYYNGEERAKGNILERFSAQQFPDLHSELNLSSLELGDSALYFCASSPAGLAGALRLFFGPGTRLTVL.

The chain couples TRBV7-2 to TRBJ1-2; D is ambiguous. Germline-derived CDR1 and CDR2 are SGHTA and FQGNSA. Trimming stripped 5 bases from V and 4 bases from J, with 17 bases between. This CDR3 has 15 residues. CDR3: CASSAGRGAVYGYTF. The CDR3 nucleotides read TGTGCCAGCAGCGCCGGCCGAGGTGCCGTCTATGGCTACACCTTC.

The chain employs TRBV16 and TRBJ1-2; D unresolved. This CDR3 contains 14 residues. Trimming took 0 bases from V and 8 from J, leaving 13 bases between them. Germline V CDR1 and CDR2: KGHSY, FQNENV. The CDR3, as DNA: TGTGCCAGCAGCCAATCGAGGGCCCCACAGGGCTACACCTTC. Protein: CASSQSRAPQGYTF.

The rearrangement joins TRBV27 to TRBJ1-6; no definite D call. CDR1 and CDR2 (germline): MNHEY, SMNVEV (reference sequence). This CDR3 is built from 16 residues. V was cut by 6 bases and J by 1 base, with 13 bases left in between. CDR3 bases: TGTGCCAGCAGCCCAAGTCGCGGTTCCTATAATTCACCCCTCCACTTT. Translating gives CASSPSRGSYNSPLHF.

The sample holds one count of this clone. The chain couples TRBV11-2 to TRBJ1-5; TRBD1 agrees at 7 bases. The CDR3 sequence is 14 residues long. Trimming cost V 4 bases and J 4 bases; bases outside gene matches: 4. CDR1 SGHAT and CDR2 FQNNGV come from the germline V gene. The CDR3 DNA reads TGTGCCAGCAGCTCCGGGACAGAAAATCAGCCCCAGCATTTT. Amino acid sequence: CASSSGTENQPQHF.

V and J are TRBV6-4 and TRBJ2-3; 9 nucleotides line up with TRBD2. V shed 3 bases, J shed 2 bases, and the junction held 0 bases outside the gene matches. The CDR3 is 14 residues long. Germline V gene data show CDR1 as MRHNA and CDR2 as SNTAGT. CDR3 residues: CASSEGLATDTQYF. CDR3 nucleotides: TGTGCCAGCAGTGAGGGACTAGCCACAGATACGCAGTATTTT.

The CDR3 is CASKAGGSTGELFF. In DNA form, the CDR3 reads TGTGCCAGCAAGGCGGGGGGGAGCACCGGGGAGCTGTTTTTT. V is TRBV9 and J is TRBJ2-2; 9 nucleotides align to TRBD2. From germline, CDR1 is SGDLS and CDR2 YYNGEE. This CDR3 contains 14 residues. J lost 4 bases, V lost 6 bases, and 4 bases had no gene match.

The chain uses TRBV28 and TRBJ2-1; 12 nucleotides agree with TRBD2. V shed 1 base and J 5 bases; nucleotides not matched to a gene: 6. Germline lookup yields CDR1 MDHEN and CDR2 SYDVKM. The CDR3 length is 17 residues. CDR3 residues: CASSLLRGLAGNNEQFF. The CDR3 nucleotides read TGTGCCAGCAGTTTATTACGGGGACTAGCGGGTAACAATGAGCAGTTCTTC.

The rearrangement joins TRBV7-9 to TRBJ2-5; maybe TRBD1 (6 bases). The CDR3 has 15 residues. Germline lookup yields CDR1 SEHNR and CDR2 FQNEAQ (reference sequence). Between the trimmed V and J ends, which lost 6 bases and 2 bases, there was a span of 16 bases. CDR3 coding DNA: TGTGCCAGCAGTCCTACCCGGACAGCACAAGAGACCCAGTACTTC. It is translated as CASSPTRTAQETQYF.

The V and J genes are TRBV6-5 and TRBJ1-2, with D uncertain. From germline, CDR1 is MNHEY and CDR2 SVGAGI. Deletions cut 2 bases from V and 4 bases from J, with 14 bases between. The CDR3 contains 15 residues. The CDR3 here is CASSYDGVEFYGYTF. The CDR3 nucleotides are TGTGCCAGCAGTTACGACGGGGTCGAATTCTATGGCTACACCTTC.

There are a few counts of this clone. This chain links TRBV18 with TRBJ2-7, with 7 bases that match TRBD1. The V gene end was trimmed by 1 base and the J gene end by 4 bases; junction bases not matched to a gene: 1. The CDR3 is made up of 13 amino acids. Germline CDR1 KGHSH, CDR2 LQKENI. CDR3 loop: CASSPQGQYEQYF. The CDR3 DNA sequence: TGTGCCAGCTCACCACAGGGACAGTACGAGCAGTACTTC.

This chain links TRBV6-2 or TRBV6-3 with TRBJ2-2; no clear D. CDR3 length: 12 residues. Looked up from germline, CDR1 is MNHEY and CDR2 is SVGEGT. V lost 0 bases and J lost 8, with 4 bases in between. CDR3 region: CASSYSRGELFF. The CDR3 DNA is TGTGCCAGCAGTTACTCTCGGGGGGAGCTGTTTTTT.

The rearrangement links TRBV15 to TRBJ2-2, with TRBD2 matching 8 bases. V was clipped by 1 base and J by 1 base; unmatched bases: 8. In germline, CDR1 is LNHNV, CDR2 YYDKDF (reference sequence). This CDR3 contains 18 residues. The CDR3 sequence: CATSRGGGGLQNTGELFF. The CDR3 bases are TGTGCCACCAGCAGAGGAGGCGGGGGGCTCCAGAACACCGGGGAGCTGTTTTTT.

V and J are TRBV28 and TRBJ1-2; 8 nucleotides agree with TRBD1. This CDR3 spans 14 amino acids. Losses at the gene ends were 6 bases for V and 5 bases for J; bases not matched to a gene: 8. The germline CDR1 and CDR2 sequences are MDHEN and SYDVKM. The CDR3 spells CASSPSGTGYGYTF. The CDR3 DNA reads TGTGCCAGCAGCCCGTCCGGGACAGGATATGGCTACACCTTC.

The chain couples TRBV5-4 to TRBJ1-2, with 7 bases lining up with TRBD1. This CDR3 has 15 amino acids. Trimming cost V 0 bases and J 4 bases; bases outside gene matches: 6. CDR1 is SGHNT and CDR2 is YYREEE in the germline V gene (reference sequence). DNA for the CDR3: TGTGCCAGCAGCTTGGAGACGGGACAGACCTATGGCTACACCTTC. It is translated as CASSLETGQTYGYTF.

The chain recombines TRBV19 with TRBJ1-1, with D possibly TRBD1 on 6 matching bases. From germline, CDR1 is LNHDA and CDR2 SQIVND (reference sequence). Between the trimmed V and J ends, which lost 3 bases and 3 bases, there was a span of 11 bases. The CDR3 contains 14 residues. CDR3 amino acids: CASSINRVDTEAFF. The CDR3 DNA reads TGTGCCAGTAGTATTAACAGGGTCGACACTGAAGCTTTCTTT.

This clone was seen more than once but under ten times. This sequence joins TRBV3-1 (or the pseudogene TRBV3-2) and TRBJ1-3; TRBD1 might be the D (5 bases). The CDR3 length is 15 residues. Germline V gives CDR1 LGHDT, CDR2 YNNKEL (reference sequence). Trimming cost V 1 base and J 11 bases, with 18 bases left between them. The CDR3 DNA reads as TGTGCCAGCAGCCAAGTCTCGTTTTGGGGCAGCCCCATATATTTT. This codes for CASSQVSFWGSPIYF.

In its sample, this clone was seen once. The J gene is TRBJ1-2, the V gene TRBV6-6; D is ambiguous. This CDR3 has 12 amino acids. With 6 bases removed from V and 3 bases from J, the gap between germline ends came to 8 bases. Germline assignment: CDR1 MNHNY and CDR2 SVGAGI (reference sequence). CDR3 DNA sequence: TGTGCCAGCAGAGTATCGGACTATGGCTACACCTTC. Its protein product is CASRVSDYGYTF.

The CDR3 loop is CASKFRGTEETQYF. As DNA, the CDR3 is TGTGCCAGCAAATTCAGGGGGACCGAAGAGACCCAGTACTTC. This chain connects TRBV3-1 (or the pseudogene TRBV3-2) to TRBJ2-5, with 7 bases fitting TRBD1. This CDR3 has 14 residues. Trimming took 7 bases from V and 3 from J; bases not matched to a gene: 8. From germline, CDR1 is LGHDT and CDR2 YNNKEL (reference sequence).